This note documents a single TCR beta chain sequence. Sequencing was performed with immunoSEQ multiplex PCR; in TCRdb, only in-frame clones are kept and a portion is missing. The table records around 120,000 clones, around four fifths of them present only once. The CDR3 has 16 residues. The germline V gene has CDR1 SGDLS and CDR2 YYNGEE. V was pared by 4 bases and J by 2 bases, with 18 bases between. This sample is drawn from a study of blood T cell repertoires in COVID-19. Across the study: Samples of COVID-19 (acute and convalescent) were obtained from the United States, Italy and Spain.

The chain couples TRBV9 to TRBJ1-1; D might be TRBD1 (5 bases). The receptor was derived from a man aged 25-45 years with acute or convalescent COVID-19. The material sequenced was peripheral blood. DNA for the CDR3: TGTGCCAGCAGCTACACCCCCGTGGGGGGAAACACTGAAGCTTTCTTT. As protein: CASSYTPVGGNTEAFF.